Sequencing of this T cell receptor beta chain was carried out in a study of human T cells and chemical hapten exposure. Stated time point: pre-sensitization, week 0. As to treatment: therapeutic diphenylcyclopropenone sensitization with weekly scalp DPC. This clonotype showed up many times. The CDR3 sequence is 16 residues long. V lost 3 bases and J lost 5; bases outside the gene matches: 8. The V gene's germline CDR1 is KGHSH and CDR2 LQKENI. TCRdb passed the RACE reads through MiXCR, listing each CDR3 protein once. The table records about 98,000 distinct CDR3 sequences, 10% to 13% of them present only once.

The receptor was isolated from a woman aged 55-69 years with alopecia areata. Some clones in this sample may be carry-over from other donors' samples. The rearrangement joins TRBV18 to TRBJ1-2; 11 bases agree with TRBD1. Sequenced here: whole blood, sampled in connection with sensitization to the hapten diphenylcyclopropenone (DPC). The CDR3 DNA sequence: TGTGCCAGCTCACCGTCTGGACAGGGGGCTATTTATGGCTACACCTTC. Its protein product is CASSPSGQGAIYGYTF.